This T cell receptor beta chain was observed in a study of T cell repertoires in cytomegalovirus infection. In this sample, this clonotype turned up a few times. The antigen remains undetermined. TCRdb re-analysed the reads in MiXCR, keeping a single row per CDR3 protein. The data contain approximately 110,000 distinct CDR3 sequences, less than 30% of them singletons. This receptor was identified in a human donor in good health (CMV status not recorded). Some clones in this sample may be carry-over from other donors' samples. The sequenced sample was CD8+ T cells from cultured PBMCs, obtained from culture after CMV antigen stimulation.

CDR3 sequence: CASSEAATGGRNYGYTF. Written as DNA, the CDR3 is TGTGCCAGCAGTGAAGCGGCCACGGGGGGCAGAAACTATGGCTACACCTTC. This sequence joins TRBV6-1 and TRBJ1-2; D may be TRBD1 (6 bases). Looked up from germline, CDR1 is MNHNS and CDR2 is SASEGT. Trimming stripped 0 bases from V and 2 bases from J, with 16 bases between. The CDR3 totals 17 residues.